This entry lists 3 T cell receptor beta chains sequenced from one sample in a study of shared clonotypes between healthy human individuals. Using immunoSEQ multiplex PCR, the repertoire was profiled, and TCRdb retains in-frame clones only, with some absent. The data hold under 850,000 clones, with roughly two thirds observed a single time. The source material was memory CD4+ T cells sorted from blood. Subset denoted: CD45RA-negative fraction. The receptors come from a woman in her 30s in good health.

This clone was seen once. The chain employs TRBV13 and TRBJ2-3; D gene unclear. CDR3 length: 13 residues. Trimming shortened V by 5 bases and J by 6 bases, and 12 bases separated the two germline ends. The V gene's germline CDR1 is PRHDT and CDR2 FYEKMQ (reference sequence). For the CDR3, the DNA is TGTGCCAGCAGCCCGACGGGCTCCGATACGCAGTATTTT. Encoded protein: CASSPTGSDTQYF.

Here the CDR3 reads CATSSETGDYGYTF. DNA of the CDR3: TGTGCCACCAGCAGCGAAACAGGGGACTATGGCTACACCTTC. The chain has TRBV15 and TRBJ1-2, with TRBD1 identical over 7 bases. Per germline, CDR1 LNHNV and CDR2 YYDKDF (reference sequence). J lost 3 bases, V lost 3 bases, and 4 bases had no gene match. The CDR3 totals 14 residues.

The genes are TRBV19 and TRBJ2-3; TRBD1 is a possible D gene (6 bases). The CDR3 has 18 residues. Trimming shortened V by 7 bases and J by 0 bases, and 23 bases separated the two germline ends. Germline V lookup: CDR1 LNHDA, CDR2 SQIVND (reference sequence). The CDR3 nucleotides are TGTGCCAGTACCAAAACCCGAGGGGGAGTGATTAGCACAGATACGCAGTATTTT. It is translated as CASTKTRGGVISTDTQYF.